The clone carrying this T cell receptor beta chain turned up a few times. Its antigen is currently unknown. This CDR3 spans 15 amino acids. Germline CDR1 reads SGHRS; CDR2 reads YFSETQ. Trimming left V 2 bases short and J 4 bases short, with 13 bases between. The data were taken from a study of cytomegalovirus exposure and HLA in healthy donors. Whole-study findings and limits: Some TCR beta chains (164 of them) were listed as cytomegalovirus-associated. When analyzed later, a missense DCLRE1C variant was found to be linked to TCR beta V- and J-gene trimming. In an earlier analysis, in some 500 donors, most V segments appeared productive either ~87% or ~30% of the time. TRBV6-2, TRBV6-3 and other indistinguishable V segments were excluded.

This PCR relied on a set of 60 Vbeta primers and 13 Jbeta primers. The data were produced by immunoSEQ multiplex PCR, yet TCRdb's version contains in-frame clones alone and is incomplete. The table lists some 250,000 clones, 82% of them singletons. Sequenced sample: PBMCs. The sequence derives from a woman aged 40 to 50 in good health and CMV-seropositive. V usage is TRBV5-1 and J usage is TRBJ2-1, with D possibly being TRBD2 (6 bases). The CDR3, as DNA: TGCGCCAGCAGCTTTGACCGGGGGACGTACAATGAGCAGTTCTTC. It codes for CASSFDRGTYNEQFF.